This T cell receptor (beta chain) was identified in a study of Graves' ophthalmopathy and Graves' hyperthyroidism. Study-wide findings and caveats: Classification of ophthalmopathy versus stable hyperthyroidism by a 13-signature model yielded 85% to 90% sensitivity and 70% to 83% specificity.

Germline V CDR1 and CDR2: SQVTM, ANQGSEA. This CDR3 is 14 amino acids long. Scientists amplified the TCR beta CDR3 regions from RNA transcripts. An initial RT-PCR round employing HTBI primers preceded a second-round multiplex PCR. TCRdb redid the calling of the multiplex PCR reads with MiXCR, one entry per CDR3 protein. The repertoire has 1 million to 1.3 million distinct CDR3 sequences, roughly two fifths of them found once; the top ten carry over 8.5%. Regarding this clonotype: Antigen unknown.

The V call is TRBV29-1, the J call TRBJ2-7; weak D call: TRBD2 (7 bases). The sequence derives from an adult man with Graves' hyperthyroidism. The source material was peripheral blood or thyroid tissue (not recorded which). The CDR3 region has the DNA TGCACCGAAGGGGGGGGACAAACCTCCTACGAGCAGTACTTC. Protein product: CTEGGGQTSYEQYF.